Shown below are 27 T cell receptor beta chains from a single sample sequenced in a study of shared clonotypes between healthy human individuals. The assay was immunoSEQ multiplex PCR, and TCRdb's table has in-frame clones only and misses some. The top ten clones hold around 10% of a sample with a few hundred thousand clones, 50% to 80% of them seen once. The sample comprised memory CD4+ T cells sorted from blood. Noted subset: CD45RA-negative fraction. The source of these receptors is a man younger than 40 in good health.

This chain uses TRBV7-2 with TRBJ1-5; 8 bases line up with TRBD1. The length of the CDR3 is 15 residues. Germline V CDR1 and CDR2: SGHTA, FQGNSA. The V segment lost 1 base and the J segment 4 bases; nucleotides outside the gene matches: 3. CDR3 in amino acids: CASSLGQGHNQPQHF. The DNA of the CDR3 is TGTGCCAGCAGCTTAGGACAGGGGCATAATCAGCCCCAGCATTTT.

This clone has a single count. A clone one base away is much larger, so this may be a read error. The chain employs TRBV11-2 and TRBJ2-2; no firm D call. The CDR3 extends over 11 amino acids. Germline CDR1 SGHAT, CDR2 FQNNGV. V lost 6 bases, J lost 3 bases, and 2 bases lay in between. The CDR3 loop is CASSYTGELFF. Written as DNA, the CDR3 is TGTGCCAGCAGTTACACCGGGGAGCTGTTTTTT.

V usage is TRBV18 and J usage is TRBJ2-3, with TRBD1 matching 7 bases. CDR3 size: 15 residues. Germline CDR1 and CDR2: KGHSH and LQKENI. With 4 bases clipped from V and 0 bases from J, the junction kept 4 bases outside the gene matches. This CDR3 is CASSRRDRSTDTQYF. Written as DNA, the CDR3 is TGTGCCAGCTCACGTCGGGACAGAAGCACAGATACGCAGTATTTT.

The genes are TRBV5-1 and TRBJ2-7; 8 nucleotides agree with TRBD2. CDR1 and CDR2 (germline): SGHRS, YFSETQ. V trimming: 3 bases; J trimming: 3 bases; junction bases outside the gene matches: 14. The CDR3 loop spans 17 amino acids. The CDR3: CASSWGLVGTGVYEQYF. The DNA for the CDR3 is TGCGCCAGCAGCTGGGGACTAGTGGGAACTGGGGTCTACGAGCAGTACTTC.

The chain joins TRBV11-2 to TRBJ2-5; TRBD1 matches 7 bases. The junction had 12 bases not matched to a gene; V was cut back by 4 bases and J by 4 bases. Germline V lookup: CDR1 SGHAT, CDR2 FQNNGV. The CDR3 extends over 16 amino acids. The CDR3 nucleotides are TGTGCCAGCAGCTCTTTACGACAGGGCTGGACAGAGACCCAGTACTTC. This translates into CASSSLRQGWTETQYF.

This sequence joins TRBV6-1 and TRBJ1-4, with 7 bases identical to TRBD1. CDR3 length: 14 amino acids. J was trimmed by 4 bases and V by 4 bases; bases with no gene match: 3. CDR1 is MNHNS and CDR2 is SASEGT in the germline V gene. The CDR3 protein is CASSAQGFNEKLFF. CDR3 in DNA: TGTGCCAGCAGTGCACAGGGGTTTAATGAAAAACTGTTTTTT.

The J gene is TRBJ2-1, the V gene TRBV18; tentatively, D is TRBD1 or TRBD2 (5 bases each). Trimming left V 6 bases short and J 7 bases short, with 16 bases between. Germline V gene sequence: CDR1 KGHSH, CDR2 LQKENI. The CDR3 extends over 14 amino acids. In nucleotides, the CDR3 is TGTGCCAGCTCGCTGGGACCCTACCCTAATGAGCAGTTCTTC. Its protein is CASSLGPYPNEQFF.

The rearrangement joins TRBV5-4 to TRBJ2-7, with TRBD1 matching 7 bases. CDR3 size: 15 residues. Germline trimming cut 3 bases from V and 2 bases from J; bases unmatched to any gene: 8. Per germline, CDR1 SGHNT and CDR2 YYREEE (reference sequence). CDR3: CASSWGTAQPYEQYF. The CDR3 nucleotides read TGTGCCAGCAGCTGGGGGACAGCTCAGCCCTACGAGCAGTACTTC.

The gene calls are TRBV7-9 and TRBJ2-2; tentatively, D is TRBD2 (5 bases). The germline V and J ends were trimmed by 0 bases and 7 bases, with 12 bases remaining between them. The CDR3 covers 15 residues. The germline V gene encodes CDR1 SEHNR and CDR2 FQNEAQ (reference sequence). The CDR3 sequence: CASSLAKGAVGELFF. The CDR3 nucleotides are TGTGCCAGCAGCTTAGCGAAAGGAGCGGTCGGGGAGCTGTTTTTT.

J is TRBJ2-7 and V is TRBV27; D is unresolved. Trimming took 2 bases from V and 2 from J, leaving 13 bases between them. This CDR3 has 15 residues. Germline CDR1 is MNHEY and CDR2 is SMNVEV (reference sequence). The CDR3 DNA sequence: TGTGCCAGCAGTTTAATCCAAAAACCCCCCTACGAGCAGTACTTC. As protein: CASSLIQKPPYEQYF.

The rearrangement joins TRBV13 to TRBJ2-1; 10 bases agree with TRBD1. The CDR3 is made up of 16 amino acids. The germline CDR1 and CDR2 sequences are PRHDT and FYEKMQ (reference sequence). The trim removed 3 bases at V and 3 bases at J, leaving 5 bases unmatched. CDR3 residues: CASSFTRTGGYNEQFF. As DNA, the CDR3 is TGTGCCAGCAGCTTTACACGGACAGGGGGCTACAATGAGCAGTTCTTC.

This chain uses TRBV28 with TRBJ2-6; D may be TRBD1 (5 bases). This CDR3 region has 15 residues. V was cut by 2 bases and J by 2 bases, with 7 bases left in between. In germline, CDR1 is MDHEN, CDR2 SYDVKM. CDR3: CASSLQGPGANVLTF. DNA of the CDR3: TGTGCCAGCAGTTTACAGGGCCCTGGGGCCAACGTCCTGACTTTC. Based on the CDR3 plus reference TRBV28 and TRBJ2-6, the full variable domain is DVKVTQSSRYLVKRTGEKVFLECVQDMDHENMFWYRQDPGLGLRLIYFSYDVKMKEKGDIPEGYSVSREKKERFSLILESASTNQTSMYLCASSLQGPGANVLTFGAGSRLTVL.

The chain employs TRBV10-3 and TRBJ2-5; TRBD1 agrees at 10 bases. The germline gives CDR1 ENHRY, CDR2 SYGVKD. The ends lost 6 bases at V and 4 bases at J; junction bases unmatched: 5. The CDR3 totals 14 residues. CDR3 in DNA: TGTGCCATCAGATCGGACAGGGGGTCAGAGACCCAGTACTTC. Translating it yields CAIRSDRGSETQYF.

The rearrangement links TRBV7-2 to TRBJ1-1; D not certain. In germline, CDR1 is SGHTA, CDR2 FQGNSA. V was cut by 2 bases and J by 2 bases, with 15 bases left in between. The CDR3 loop spans 16 amino acids. CDR3 sequence: CASSLRSPIDNTEAFF. The CDR3 DNA is TGTGCCAGCAGCTTAAGAAGCCCGATCGATAACACTGAAGCTTTCTTT.

The chain joins TRBV5-4 to TRBJ1-4; 8 nucleotides agree with TRBD1. The CDR3 extends over 14 amino acids. The germline CDR1 and CDR2 sequences are SGHNT and YYREEE (reference sequence). The trim removed 5 bases at V and 5 bases at J, leaving 5 bases unmatched. CDR3 amino acids: CASRGQAPNEKLFF. DNA for the CDR3: TGTGCCAGCAGGGGACAGGCCCCAAATGAAAAACTGTTTTTT. Full variable domain (missing parts from reference TRBV5-4 and TRBJ1-4): ETGVTQSPTHLIKTRGQQVTLRCSSQSGHNTVSWYQQALGQGPQFIFQYYREEENGRGNFPPRFSGLQFPNYSSELNVNALELDDSALYLCASRGQAPNEKLFFGSGTQLSVL.

J is TRBJ2-7 and V is TRBV14; 12 nucleotides match TRBD2. The CDR3 length is 15 residues. The germline V gene encodes CDR1 SGHDN and CDR2 FVKESK. The J segment lost 6 bases and the V segment lost 4 bases, leaving 7 bases of the junction unmatched. The CDR3: CASSLLAGGRGEQYF. DNA of the CDR3: TGTGCCAGCAGCCTCCTAGCGGGAGGGCGGGGCGAGCAGTACTTC.

This clone was seen more than once but under ten times. The rearrangement joins TRBV14 to TRBJ2-1; no reliable D call. Deletions cut 1 base from V and 4 bases from J, with 8 bases between. The germline gives CDR1 SGHDN, CDR2 FVKESK. The CDR3 contains 14 residues. The CDR3 reads CASSQASSYNEQFF. The CDR3 region has the DNA TGTGCCAGCAGCCAAGCTTCCAGTTACAATGAGCAGTTCTTC.

The V and J genes are TRBV5-1 and TRBJ1-1; 10 bases match TRBD1. Germline V lookup: CDR1 SGHRS, CDR2 YFSETQ. The CDR3 is 14 residues long. The junction had 3 bases not matched to a gene; V was cut back by 5 bases and J by 2 bases. CDR3 in DNA: TGCGCCAGCAGGGACAGGGGGTTTAACACTGAAGCTTTCTTT. Translating it yields CASRDRGFNTEAFF.

This clone occurred once. This chain joins TRBV19 and TRBJ2-2; 14 nucleotides line up with TRBD2. This CDR3 region has 17 residues. Germline lookup yields CDR1 LNHDA and CDR2 SQIVND (reference sequence). V gave up 5 bases and J gave up 2 bases; unmatched junction bases: 4. In DNA form, the CDR3 reads TGTGCCAGTAGTGGAGGACTAGCGGGAGGCAACACCGGGGAGCTGTTTTTT. This sequence encodes CASSGGLAGGNTGELFF.

The chain employs TRBV6-1 and TRBJ2-5, with 12 bases lining up with TRBD2. Germline V gene sequence: CDR1 MNHNS, CDR2 SASEGT. This CDR3 comprises 16 residues. The V and J ends lost 4 bases and 5 bases, in that order; junction bases with no gene match: 8. The CDR3 here is CASSAASGRAGETQYF. The CDR3 bases are TGTGCCAGCAGTGCGGCTAGCGGGAGGGCCGGGGAGACCCAGTACTTC.

The chain combines TRBV7-2 with TRBJ2-2; tentative D call: TRBD1 (5 bases). The CDR3 spans 16 residues. Trimming pared 0 bases from V and 15 bases from J, leaving 23 bases between. Germline-derived CDR1 and CDR2 are SGHTA and FQGNSA. The CDR3 nucleotides are TGTGCCAGCAGCTTAGCGTCGACAGACCTTAACCTGGGGTTGTTTTTT. Protein: CASSLASTDLNLGLFF.

The genes are TRBV25-1 and TRBJ2-6, with 10 bases aligning to TRBD2. Germline CDR1 is MGHDK and CDR2 is SYGVNS. The CDR3 spans 16 residues. Trimming removed 4 bases from V and 9 bases from J; junction bases left unmatched: 9. In nucleotides, the CDR3 is TGTGCCAGCAGTGGGGGGGGTAGCGGGAGGTTCAACGTCCTGACTTTC. It specifies CASSGGGSGRFNVLTF.

The rearrangement uses TRBV11-2 and TRBJ2-5; D may be TRBD2 (5 bases). CDR1 is SGHAT, CDR2 FQNNGV, per germline. Deletions cut 4 bases from V and 9 bases from J, with 15 bases between. This CDR3 contains 13 residues. In DNA, the CDR3 is TGTGCCAGCAGCTCGGGCCTGGAGGCGTCCCAGTACTTC. It is translated as CASSSGLEASQYF.

The sample holds a few counts of this clone. The chain carries TRBV6-5 and TRBJ2-3; the D gene is possibly TRBD2 (6 bases). V was cut by 5 bases and J by 5 bases, with 14 bases left in between. Germline loops: CDR1 MNHEY, CDR2 SVGAGI. The CDR3 has 14 residues. This CDR3 reads CASSPTGVIDTQYF. The DNA for the CDR3 is TGTGCCAGCAGTCCAACGGGGGTAATAGATACGCAGTATTTT.

The chain combines TRBV2 with TRBJ1-4; a weak D match, TRBD1 (6 bases). The germline V gene has CDR1 SNHLY and CDR2 FYNNEI. CDR3 length: 15 residues. V was clipped by 4 bases and J by 7 bases, with 16 bases between them. In DNA, the CDR3 is TGTGCCAGCAGTGTGGGTAGGGGGTCGTTTGAAAAACTGTTTTTT. It specifies CASSVGRGSFEKLFF.

CDR3 coding DNA: TGTGCCAGTAGTATACAAGCGTTCACAGATACGCAGTATTTT. Its translation: CASSIQAFTDTQYF. The chain couples TRBV19 to TRBJ2-3, with D uncertain. The V end lost 2 bases, the J end lost 2 bases, and 8 bases lay between the germline ends. Germline CDR1 LNHDA, CDR2 SQIVND (reference sequence). This CDR3 region has 14 residues.

V and J are TRBV6-6 and TRBJ2-1, with 9 bases aligning to TRBD2. Germline V gene sequence: CDR1 MNHNY, CDR2 SVGAGI (reference sequence). The length of the CDR3 is 15 residues. With 5 bases clipped from V and 5 bases from J, the junction kept 7 bases outside the gene matches. The CDR3 spells CASSPIAGAHNEQFF. The DNA for the CDR3 is TGTGCCAGCAGTCCGATAGCGGGAGCCCACAATGAGCAGTTCTTC.